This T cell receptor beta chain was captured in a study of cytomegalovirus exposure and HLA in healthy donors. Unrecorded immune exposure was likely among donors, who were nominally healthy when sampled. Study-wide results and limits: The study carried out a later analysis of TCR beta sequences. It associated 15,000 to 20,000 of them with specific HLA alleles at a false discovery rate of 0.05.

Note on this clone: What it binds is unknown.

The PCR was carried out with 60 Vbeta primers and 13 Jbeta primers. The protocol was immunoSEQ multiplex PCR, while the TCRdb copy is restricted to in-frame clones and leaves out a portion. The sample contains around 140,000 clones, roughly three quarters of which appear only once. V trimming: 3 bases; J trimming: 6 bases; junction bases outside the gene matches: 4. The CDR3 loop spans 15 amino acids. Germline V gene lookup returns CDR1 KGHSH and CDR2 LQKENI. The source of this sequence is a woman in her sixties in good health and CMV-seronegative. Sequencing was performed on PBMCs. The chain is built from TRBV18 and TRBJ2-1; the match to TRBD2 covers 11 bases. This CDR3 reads CASSPPGLAANEQFF. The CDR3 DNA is TGTGCCAGCTCACCCCCGGGACTAGCGGCCAATGAGCAGTTCTTC.